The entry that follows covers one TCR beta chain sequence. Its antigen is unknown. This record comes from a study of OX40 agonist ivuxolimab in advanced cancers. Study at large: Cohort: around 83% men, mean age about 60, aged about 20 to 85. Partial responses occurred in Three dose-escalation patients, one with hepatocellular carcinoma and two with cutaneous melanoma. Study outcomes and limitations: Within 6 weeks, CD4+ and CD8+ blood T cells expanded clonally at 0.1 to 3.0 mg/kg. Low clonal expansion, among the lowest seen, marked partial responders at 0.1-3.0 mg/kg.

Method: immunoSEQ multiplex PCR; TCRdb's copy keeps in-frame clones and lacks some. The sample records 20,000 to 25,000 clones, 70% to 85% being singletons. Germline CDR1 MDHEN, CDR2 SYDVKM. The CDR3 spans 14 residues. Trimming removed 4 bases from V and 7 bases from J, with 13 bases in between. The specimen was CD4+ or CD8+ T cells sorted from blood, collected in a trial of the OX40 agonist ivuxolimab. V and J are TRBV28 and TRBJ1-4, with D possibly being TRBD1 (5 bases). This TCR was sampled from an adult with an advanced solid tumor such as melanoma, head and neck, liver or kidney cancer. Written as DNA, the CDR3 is TGTGCCAGCAGTTCCAGGGACGTTAGTGAAAAACTGTTTTTT. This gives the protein CASSSRDVSEKLFF. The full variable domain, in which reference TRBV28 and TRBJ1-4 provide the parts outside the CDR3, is DVKVTQSSRYLVKRTGEKVFLECVQDMDHENMFWYRQDPGLGLRLIYFSYDVKMKEKGDIPEGYSVSREKKERFSLILESASTNQTSMYLCASSSRDVSEKLFFGSGTQLSVL.